The source of this TCR beta chain is a study of T-cell reconstitution after alpha-beta-depleted transplantation in children. Study-level points and caveats: T-cell counts and diversity were attributed mostly to newly produced T cells one year after transplant.

Unique molecular identifiers were used in preparing the TCRbeta library. A single record per CDR3 protein comes from TCRdb applying MiXCR to the PCR reads. The data contain 55,000 to 90,000 distinct CDR3 sequences, 4% to 5% of them singletons. This clonotype was seen ten or more times. Its antigen is as yet unknown. This CDR3 is built from 14 residues. V was clipped by 4 bases and J by 9 bases, with 16 bases between them. The chain carries TRBV12-3 or TRBV12-4 and TRBJ1-3; D is uncertain. The TCR originated in a boy under two years old who had a stem cell transplant for acute myeloid leukemia, so the T cells may come from the graft donor. Sequencing used PBMCs, mostly from graft donor cells, obtained 180 days after TCRalphabeta/CD19-depleted stem cell transplant. The CDR3 is CASSSGQDGSTIYF. For the CDR3, the DNA is TGTGCCAGCAGTTCGGGCCAGGACGGGAGCACCATATATTTT.